The 5 T cell receptor beta chains reported below all come from one sample, sequenced in a study of shared clonotypes between healthy human individuals (dated by TCRdb to between 2020 and 2021). Libraries were made using the immunoSEQ multiplex PCR assay. TCRdb holds this immuneACCESS table with in-frame rearrangements only. Some clones are missing; in checked studies, unresolved V genes explain under half, and the rest has no known cause. The sample table records about 490,000 clones; approximately 79% of these occur just once. The ten biggest clones cover about an eighth of the sample. What was sequenced was PBMCs. The receptors here all came from a woman aged 40 to 49 in good health. Some clones in this sample may be carry-over from other donors' samples.

Comments on this clone: The sample carries other DNA sequences with the same CDR3. V usage is TRBV28 and J usage is TRBJ2-1; D is ambiguous. Germline V gene sequence: CDR1 MDHEN, CDR2 SYDVKM. V was clipped by 5 bases and J by 4 bases, with 6 bases between them. The CDR3 has 12 residues. The CDR3 DNA reads TGTGCCAGCAGTCCTGCTTACAATGAGCAGTTCTTC. Protein: CASSPAYNEQFF. Full variable domain (missing parts from reference TRBV28 and TRBJ2-1): DVKVTQSSRYLVKRTGEKVFLECVQDMDHENMFWYRQDPGLGLRLIYFSYDVKMKEKGDIPEGYSVSREKKERFSLILESASTNQTSMYLCASSPAYNEQFFGPGTRLTVL.

DNA of the CDR3: TGTGCCAGCAGGATTCAGGTTTCTGAAGCTTTCTTT. Amino acids: CASRIQVSEAFF. The chain couples TRBV28 to TRBJ1-1; D is uncertain. This CDR3 is built from 12 residues. V was clipped by 6 bases and J by 6 bases, with 11 bases between them. The germline V gene has CDR1 MDHEN and CDR2 SYDVKM.

As concerns this clone: This likely comes from a read error, as the CDR3 has no conserved phenylalanine or tryptophan at its end. The V and J genes are TRBV11-2 and TRBJ2-3, with 7 nucleotides matching TRBD1. Germline lookup yields CDR1 SGHAT and CDR2 FQNNGV. With V trimmed by 6 bases and J by 2 bases, 17 bases remained unmatched. This CDR3 is built from 18 residues. The CDR3 sequence: CASSFRGEQGLLTDTQYY. CDR3 sequence (DNA): TGTGCCAGCAGTTTTCGAGGGGAACAGGGGCTACTCACAGATACGCAGTATTAT.

The chain uses TRBV7-9 and TRBJ2-2, with 8 bases lining up with TRBD2. The CDR3 contains 17 residues. Germline CDR1 SEHNR, CDR2 FQNEAQ (reference sequence). V lost 6 bases, J lost 7 bases, and 16 bases stayed unmatched. CDR3 protein: CASRDQTSGSTIGELFF. The DNA for the CDR3 is TGTGCCAGCAGGGATCAAACCAGCGGGAGTACTATCGGGGAGCTGTTTTTT.

The chain carries TRBV14 and TRBJ2-5; the D is unclear. The germline V and J ends were trimmed by 2 bases and 4 bases, with 11 bases remaining between them. The CDR3 sequence is 14 residues long. The V gene's germline CDR1 is SGHDN and CDR2 FVKESK. In nucleotides, the CDR3 is TGTGCCAGCAGCCAACGCCGATCAGGAGAGACCCAGTACTTC. This gives the protein CASSQRRSGETQYF.